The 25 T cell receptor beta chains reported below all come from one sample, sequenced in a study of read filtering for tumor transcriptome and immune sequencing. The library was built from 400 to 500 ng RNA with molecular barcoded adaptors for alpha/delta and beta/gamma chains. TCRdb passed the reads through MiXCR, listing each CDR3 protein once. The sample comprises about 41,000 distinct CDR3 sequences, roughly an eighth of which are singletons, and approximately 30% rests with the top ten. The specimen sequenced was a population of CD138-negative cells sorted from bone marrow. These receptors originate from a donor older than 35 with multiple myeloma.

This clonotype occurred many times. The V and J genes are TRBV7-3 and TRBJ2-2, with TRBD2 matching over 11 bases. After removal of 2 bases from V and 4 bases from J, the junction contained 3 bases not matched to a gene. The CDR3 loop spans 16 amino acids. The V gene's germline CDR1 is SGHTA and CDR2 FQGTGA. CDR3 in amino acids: CASSLLAGGGTGELFF. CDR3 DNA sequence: TGTGCCAGCAGCTTACTAGCGGGAGGAGGCACCGGGGAGCTGTTTTTT.

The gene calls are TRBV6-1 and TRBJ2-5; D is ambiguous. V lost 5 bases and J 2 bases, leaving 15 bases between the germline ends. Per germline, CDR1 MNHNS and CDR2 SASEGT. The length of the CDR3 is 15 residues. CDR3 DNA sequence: TGTGCCAGCAGTTATTCAGCGCGGCGGCAAGAGACCCAGTACTTC. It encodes CASSYSARRQETQYF.

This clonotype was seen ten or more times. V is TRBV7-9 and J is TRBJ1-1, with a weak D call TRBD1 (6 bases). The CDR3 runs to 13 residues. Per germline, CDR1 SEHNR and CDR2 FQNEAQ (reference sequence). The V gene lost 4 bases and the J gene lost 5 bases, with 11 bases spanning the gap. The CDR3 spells CASSYEGGTEAFF. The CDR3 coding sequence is TGTGCCAGCAGCTATGAGGGGGGTACTGAAGCTTTCTTT. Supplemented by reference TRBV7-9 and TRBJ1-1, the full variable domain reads DTGVSQNPRHKITKRGQNVTFRCDPISEHNRLYWYRQTLGQGPEFLTYFQNEAQLEKSRLLSDRFSAERPKGSFSTLEIQRTEQGDSAMYLCASSYEGGTEAFFGQGTRLTVV.

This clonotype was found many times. The DNA for the CDR3 is TGCAGTGCCCAAGGACTGGATCCCTACGAGCAGTACTTC. It translates to CSAQGLDPYEQYF. The rearrangement uses TRBV20-1 and TRBJ2-7, with D possibly being TRBD2 (5 bases). Germline CDR1 DFQATT, CDR2 SNEGSKA (reference sequence). This CDR3 comprises 13 residues. V lost 6 bases to trimming and J lost 2 bases, with 14 bases between them.

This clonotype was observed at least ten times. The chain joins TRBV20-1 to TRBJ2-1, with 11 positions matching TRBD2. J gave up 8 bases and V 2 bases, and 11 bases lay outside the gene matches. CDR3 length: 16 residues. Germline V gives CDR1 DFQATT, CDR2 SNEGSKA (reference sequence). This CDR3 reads CSARLTSGRSFYEQFF. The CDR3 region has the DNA TGCAGTGCTAGACTTACTAGCGGGAGATCGTTTTATGAGCAGTTCTTC.

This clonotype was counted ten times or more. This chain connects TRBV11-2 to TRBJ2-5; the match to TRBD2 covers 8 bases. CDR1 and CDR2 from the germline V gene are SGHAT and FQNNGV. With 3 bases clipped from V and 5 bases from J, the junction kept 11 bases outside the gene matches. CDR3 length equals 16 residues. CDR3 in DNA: TGTGCCAGCAGCTTGGGCGACGGGAGGGCCGACGAGACCCAGTACTTC. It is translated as CASSLGDGRADETQYF.

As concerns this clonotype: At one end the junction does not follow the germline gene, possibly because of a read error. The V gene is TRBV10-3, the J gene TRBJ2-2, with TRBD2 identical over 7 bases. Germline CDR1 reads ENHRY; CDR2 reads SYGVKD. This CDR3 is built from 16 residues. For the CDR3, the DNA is TGTGCCATCAGTGAGTCAAGCGGGACGAACACCAGGGAGCTGTTTTTT. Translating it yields CAISESSGTNTRELFF.

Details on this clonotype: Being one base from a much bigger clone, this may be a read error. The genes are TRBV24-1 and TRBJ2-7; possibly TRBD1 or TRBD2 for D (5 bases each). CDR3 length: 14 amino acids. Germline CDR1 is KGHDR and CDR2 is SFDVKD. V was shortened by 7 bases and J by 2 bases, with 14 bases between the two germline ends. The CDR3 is CATRGSGATYEQYF. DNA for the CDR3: TGTGCCACCAGAGGTTCCGGGGCGACCTACGAGCAGTACTTC.

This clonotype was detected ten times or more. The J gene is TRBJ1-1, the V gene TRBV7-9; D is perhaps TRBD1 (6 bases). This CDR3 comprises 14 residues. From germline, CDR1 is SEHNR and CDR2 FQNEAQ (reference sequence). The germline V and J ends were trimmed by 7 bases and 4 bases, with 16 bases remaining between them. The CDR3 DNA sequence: TGTGCCAGCACCGAACGGGGGGGGGCCACTGAAGCTTTCTTT. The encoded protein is CASTERGGATEAFF.

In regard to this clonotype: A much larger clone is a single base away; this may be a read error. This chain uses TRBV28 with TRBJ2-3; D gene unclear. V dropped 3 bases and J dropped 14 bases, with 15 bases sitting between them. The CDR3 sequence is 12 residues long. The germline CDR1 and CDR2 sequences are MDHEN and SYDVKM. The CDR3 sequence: CASSFGPAVPYF. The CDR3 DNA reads TGTGCCAGCAGTTTTGGGCCCGCTGTCCCGTATTTT.

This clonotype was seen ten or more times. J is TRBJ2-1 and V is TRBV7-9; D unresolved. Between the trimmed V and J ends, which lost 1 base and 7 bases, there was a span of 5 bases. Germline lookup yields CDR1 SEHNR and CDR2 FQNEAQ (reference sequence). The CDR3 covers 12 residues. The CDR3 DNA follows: TGTGCCAGCAGCTTAGGAGAGAATGAGCAGTTCTTC. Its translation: CASSLGENEQFF.

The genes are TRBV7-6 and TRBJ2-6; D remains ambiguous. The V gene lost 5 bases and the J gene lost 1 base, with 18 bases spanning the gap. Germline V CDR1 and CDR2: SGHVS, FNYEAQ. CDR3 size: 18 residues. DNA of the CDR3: TGTGCCAGCAGCCCGACCGGGTTTGATGAGTCTGGGGCCAACGTCCTGACTTTC. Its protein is CASSPTGFDESGANVLTF. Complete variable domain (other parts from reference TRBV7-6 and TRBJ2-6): GAGVSQSPRYKVTKRGQDVALRCDPISGHVSLYWYRQALGQGPEFLTYFNYEAQQDKSGLPNDRFSAERPEGSISTLTIQRTEQRDSAMYRCASSPTGFDESGANVLTFGAGSRLTVL.

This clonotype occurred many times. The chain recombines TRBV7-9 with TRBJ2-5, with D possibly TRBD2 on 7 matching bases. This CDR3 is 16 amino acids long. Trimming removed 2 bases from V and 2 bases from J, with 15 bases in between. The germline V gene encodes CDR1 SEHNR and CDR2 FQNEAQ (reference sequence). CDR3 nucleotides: TGTGCCAGCAGCTTAACCCCAGGGGAGGGTCAAGAGACCCAGTACTTC. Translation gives CASSLTPGEGQETQYF. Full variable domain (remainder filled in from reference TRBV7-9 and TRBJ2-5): DTGVSQNPRHKITKRGQNVTFRCDPISEHNRLYWYRQTLGQGPEFLTYFQNEAQLEKSRLLSDRFSAERPKGSFSTLEIQRTEQGDSAMYLCASSLTPGEGQETQYFGPGTRLLVL.

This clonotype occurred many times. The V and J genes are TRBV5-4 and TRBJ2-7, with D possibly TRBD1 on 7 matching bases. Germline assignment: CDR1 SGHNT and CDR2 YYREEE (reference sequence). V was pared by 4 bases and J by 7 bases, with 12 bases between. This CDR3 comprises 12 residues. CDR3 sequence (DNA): TGTGCCAGCAGCATGACAGGGACTGAGCAGTACTTC. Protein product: CASSMTGTEQYF.

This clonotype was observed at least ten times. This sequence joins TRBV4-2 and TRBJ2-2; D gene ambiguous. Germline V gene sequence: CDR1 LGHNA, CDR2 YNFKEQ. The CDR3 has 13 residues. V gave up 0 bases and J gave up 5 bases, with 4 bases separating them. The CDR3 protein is CASSQDETGELFF. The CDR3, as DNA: TGTGCCAGCAGCCAAGATGAAACCGGGGAGCTGTTTTTT.

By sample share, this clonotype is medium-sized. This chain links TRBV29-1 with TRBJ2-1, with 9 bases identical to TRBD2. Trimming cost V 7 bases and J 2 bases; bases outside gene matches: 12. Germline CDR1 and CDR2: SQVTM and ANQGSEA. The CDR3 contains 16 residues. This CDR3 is CSGEGLAGGTYNEQFF. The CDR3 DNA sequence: TGCAGCGGTGAGGGGTTGGCGGGAGGGACCTACAATGAGCAGTTCTTC.

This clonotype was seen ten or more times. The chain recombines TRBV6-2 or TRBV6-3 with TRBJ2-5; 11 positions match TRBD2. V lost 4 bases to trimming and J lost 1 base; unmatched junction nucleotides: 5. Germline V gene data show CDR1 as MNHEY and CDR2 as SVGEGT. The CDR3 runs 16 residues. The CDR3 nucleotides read TGTGCCAGCAGTTCGGGACTAGCGGCAGTCCAAGAGACCCAGTACTTC. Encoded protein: CASSSGLAAVQETQYF.

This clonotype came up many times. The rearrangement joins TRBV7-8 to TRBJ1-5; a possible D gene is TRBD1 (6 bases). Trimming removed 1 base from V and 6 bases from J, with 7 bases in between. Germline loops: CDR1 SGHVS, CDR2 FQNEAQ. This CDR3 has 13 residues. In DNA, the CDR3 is TGTGCCAGCAGCTTAGGGGGGCCTCAGCCCCAGCATTTT. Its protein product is CASSLGGPQPQHF.

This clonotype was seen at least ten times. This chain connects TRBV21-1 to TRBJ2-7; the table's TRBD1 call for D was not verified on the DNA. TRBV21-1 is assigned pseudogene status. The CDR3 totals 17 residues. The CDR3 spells CASPAGDRLFSGYEQYF. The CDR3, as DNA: TGTGCCAGTCCTGCAGGGGACAGGCTTTTTTCAGGTTACGAGCAGTACTTC.

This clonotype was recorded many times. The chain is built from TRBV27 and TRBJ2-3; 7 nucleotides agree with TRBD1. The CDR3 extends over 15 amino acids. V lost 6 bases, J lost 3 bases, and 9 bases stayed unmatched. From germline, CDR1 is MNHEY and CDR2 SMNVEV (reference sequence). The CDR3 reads CASSLLQGSTDTQYF. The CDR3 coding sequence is TGTGCCAGCAGCCTACTACAGGGGTCGACAGATACGCAGTATTTT.

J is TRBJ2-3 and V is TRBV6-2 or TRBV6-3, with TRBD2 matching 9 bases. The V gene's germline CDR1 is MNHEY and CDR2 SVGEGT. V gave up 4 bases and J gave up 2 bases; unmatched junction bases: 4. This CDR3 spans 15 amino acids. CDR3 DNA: TGTGCCAGCAGTTGGGCTAGCGGGACCACAGATACGCAGTATTTT. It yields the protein CASSWASGTTDTQYF.

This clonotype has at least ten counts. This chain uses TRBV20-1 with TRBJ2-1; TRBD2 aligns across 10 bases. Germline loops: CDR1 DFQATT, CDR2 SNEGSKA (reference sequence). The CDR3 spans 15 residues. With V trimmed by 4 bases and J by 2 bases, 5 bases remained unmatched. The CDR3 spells CSAKPLAGAYNEQFF. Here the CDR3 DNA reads TGCAGTGCTAAGCCCCTAGCGGGGGCCTACAATGAGCAGTTCTTC.

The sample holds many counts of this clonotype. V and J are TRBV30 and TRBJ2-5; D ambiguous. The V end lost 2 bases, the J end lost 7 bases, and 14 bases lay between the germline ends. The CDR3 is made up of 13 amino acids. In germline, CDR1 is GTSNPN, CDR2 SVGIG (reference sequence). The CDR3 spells CAWSLEIARTQYF. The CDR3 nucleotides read TGTGCCTGGAGTTTAGAAATAGCAAGGACCCAGTACTTC.

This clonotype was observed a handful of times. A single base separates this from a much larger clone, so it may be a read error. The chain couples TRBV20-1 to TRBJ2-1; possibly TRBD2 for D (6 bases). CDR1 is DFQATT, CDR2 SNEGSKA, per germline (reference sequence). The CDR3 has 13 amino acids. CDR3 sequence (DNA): TGCAGTGCTAGCGGGAGCTCCTACAATGGGCAGTTCTTC. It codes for CSASGSSYNGQFF.

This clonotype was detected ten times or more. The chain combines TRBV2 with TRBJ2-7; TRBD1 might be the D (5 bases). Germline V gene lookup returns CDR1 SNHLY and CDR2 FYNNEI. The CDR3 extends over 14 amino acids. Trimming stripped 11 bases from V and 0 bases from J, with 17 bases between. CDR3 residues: CAGAKGLVSYEQYF. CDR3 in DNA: TGTGCCGGGGCGAAGGGGCTAGTCTCCTACGAGCAGTACTTC.